This TCR beta chain was sequenced for a study of cytomegalovirus exposure and HLA in healthy donors. General study findings and limits: A later analysis showed TCR association rates differing by HLA locus, peaking at DRB1 and lowest at HLA-C. Specificity for CMV antigens was confirmed in vitro for three of the CMV-associated chains.

This clone was observed a single time. Antigen unknown. PCR involved 60 Vbeta and 13 Jbeta primers. The repertoire was sequenced with immunoSEQ multiplex PCR; TCRdb's copy has only in-frame clones and lacks some. Of 150,000 to 200,000 clones in the sample, about 79% are singletons; the top ten hold approximately 6.5%. The CDR3 spans 18 residues. Germline CDR1 reads LNHDA; CDR2 reads SQIVND (reference sequence). Trimming cost V 7 bases and J 4 bases; bases outside gene matches: 13. The chain carries TRBV19 and TRBJ2-3; 14 bases are shared with TRBD2. The sample comprised PBMCs. This sequence was found in a man aged 45-60 years in good health and CMV-seropositive. The chain's CDR3 is CASTPRRLAGGIADTQYF. In DNA, the CDR3 is TGTGCCAGTACCCCGCGGAGACTAGCGGGGGGGATAGCAGATACGCAGTATTTT. The whole variable domain, remainder taken from reference TRBV19 and TRBJ2-3, is DGGITQSPKYLFRKEGQNVTLSCEQNLNHDAMYWYRQDPGQGLRLIYYSQIVNDFQKGDIAEGYSVSREKKESFPLTVTSAQKNPTAFYLCASTPRRLAGGIADTQYFGPGTRLTVL.